This T cell receptor beta chain derives from a study of T-cell memory formation after mild COVID-19. The wider study: TCR clusters were mostly confined to one donor each.

Study observations and caveats: Clones which contracted sat mainly in CM and EM if CD4+, and in EMRA if CD8+. Clones contracting across day 15 to 85 had a balanced CD4/CD8 profile; later expanding clones leaned CD4+.

The germline V and J ends were trimmed by 1 base and 5 bases, with 11 bases remaining between them. Germline V gives CDR1 SGHVS, CDR2 FNYEAQ. The length of the CDR3 is 14 residues. Regarding this clonotype: No antigen is known for it.

Each CDR3 protein is one row after TCRdb ran MiXCR on the 5' RACE reads. Of some 130,000 distinct CDR3 sequences in the sample, around 25% are singletons; the top ten hold around a quarter. V usage is TRBV7-6 and J usage is TRBJ1-1, with unresolved D. The clonotype originates from an adult woman who had mild COVID-19 (a few samples of this study predate the infection). Cell type and time point are not known. The sequenced sample was PBMCs or a T cell subset sorted from them (not recorded which). Written as DNA, the CDR3 is TGTGCCAGCAGCTTAGAGACCCTAGGGACTGAAGCTTTCTTT. Residues: CASSLETLGTEAFF.